This T cell receptor (beta chain) derives from a study of blood T cell repertoires in COVID-19 (dated by TCRdb to the early 2020s). At the level of the whole study: Samples covering the acute and convalescent phases of COVID-19 were provided by collaborators in the United States, Italy and Spain. The dataset comprised deeply sampled blood TCRbeta repertoires from subjects exposed to, actively infected with, or recovered from COVID-19. A freely available public database, intended as a resource for researchers studying the immune response to SARS-CoV-2, is where the repertoires were released. The material from the prospective study consisted of cDNA or gDNA derived from T cells, B-cell-depleted T cells, or PBMCs. Samples came from the ongoing ImmuneRACE study (first 160 participants) plus 1,254 subjects from 6 global collaborators. Sample metadata almost always included a de-identified subject ID, COVID-19 status, age in years and sex. Where available, HLA class I and class II types were obtained from metadata supplied by the sample provider rather than from assay-based typing. Results the study describes overall, beyond this receptor: How much clinical and demographic metadata was included differed by source and by participant, and the metadata was provided uncurated.

TCRbeta CDR3 regions were amplified from genomic DNA using the immunoSEQ Assay, a bias-controlled multiplex PCR. Per the original workflow: Within the assay, amplification of reference gene primers was used to estimate how many nucleated cells each sample contained. Sequence reads were collapsed and filtered to measure the absolute abundance of every unique TCRbeta CDR3 rearrangement. For each sample, productive Simpson clonality was calculated as the square root of Simpson's diversity index across productive rearrangements. In its TCRdb copy, this immuneACCESS table keeps in-frame sequences only and misses some clones. Where compared with another copy, unresolved V genes explain less than half of these, and the others have no known cause. D and trimming come from the DNA, and the V and J calls and clone size come from that table. The sample table lists over 85,000 clones, 80% to 95% of them with a count of one. The biggest ten clones account for around 2% of the sample.

One collaborating source in Seattle enrolled patients during active infection and followed them longitudinally through the course of disease. Whole blood was collected in K2EDTA tubes by collaborating institutions according to the institutions' own protocols. For TCRbeta analysis, collaborators shipped samples in one of three forms: frozen whole blood, isolated PBMCs, or DNA extracted from either of those sample types. Notes on this clone: Its target antigen remains unknown. Per-base qualities were not stored, and no clone one base away is much larger.

The CDR3 numbers 13 residues from cysteine through phenylalanine. CDR3 DNA only is kept here, 39 bases in frame from base 1. Trimming accounts for 2 bases at V and 8 bases at J, while the number of junction bases matched to no gene is 2. Sequencing was carried out using peripheral blood. Recombination joined TRBV12-3 or TRBV12-4 with TRBJ2-2; TRBD2 aligns with 7 central bases. This TCR was recovered from a woman in her forties or fifties with COVID-19, enrolled during active disease. The DNA sequence reads TGTGCCAGCAGTTTATGGGGGGGAGGGGAGCTGTTTTTT. Translated, this is CASSLWGGGELFF.